This T cell receptor (beta chain) was sequenced during a study of cytomegalovirus exposure and HLA in healthy donors. Study information: Approximately 180 million T cells yielded roughly 120 million unique TCR beta sequences in earlier analysis.

This CDR3 region has 14 residues. CDR1 is LNHDA, CDR2 SQIVND, per germline (reference sequence). Trimming cost V 6 bases and J 3 bases, with 11 bases left between them. 13 Jbeta primers and 60 Vbeta primers were used for the PCR. Sequenced by immunoSEQ multiplex PCR; TCRdb stores in-frame clones only, minus some. This table holds about 160,000 clones, roughly 85% found once. The rearrangement links TRBV19 to TRBJ1-4, with D uncertain. Material: PBMCs. This receptor was identified in a man younger than 45 in good health and CMV-seronegative. The CDR3 spells CASRPQAANEKLFF. The CDR3 bases are TGTGCCAGTAGACCCCAGGCAGCTAATGAAAAACTGTTTTTT.